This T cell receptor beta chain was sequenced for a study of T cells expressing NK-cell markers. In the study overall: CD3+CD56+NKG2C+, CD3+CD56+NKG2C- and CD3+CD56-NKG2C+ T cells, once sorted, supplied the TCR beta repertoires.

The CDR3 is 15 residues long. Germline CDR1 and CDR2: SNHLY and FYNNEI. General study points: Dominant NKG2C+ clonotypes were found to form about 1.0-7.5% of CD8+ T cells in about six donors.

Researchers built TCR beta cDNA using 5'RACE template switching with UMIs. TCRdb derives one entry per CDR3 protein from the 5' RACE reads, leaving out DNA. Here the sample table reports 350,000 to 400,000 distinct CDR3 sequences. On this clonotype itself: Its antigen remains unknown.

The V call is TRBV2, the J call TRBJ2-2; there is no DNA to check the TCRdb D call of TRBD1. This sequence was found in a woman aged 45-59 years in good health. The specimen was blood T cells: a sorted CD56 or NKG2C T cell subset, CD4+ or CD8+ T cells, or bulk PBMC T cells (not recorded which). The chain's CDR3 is CASRPGGIRAGELFF.